These 18 T cell receptor beta chains originate from one sample sequenced in a study of cytomegalovirus exposure and HLA in healthy donors. PCR was performed using 60 Vbeta and 13 Jbeta primers. Sequenced by immunoSEQ multiplex PCR; TCRdb stores in-frame clones only, minus some. In the table there are 180,000 or so clones, over 80% of which are singletons. The sequenced sample was PBMCs. Receptors originate from a woman between 50 and 59 years old in good health and CMV-seropositive.

A single count supports this clone. The chain joins TRBV2 to TRBJ1-5, with a weak D call TRBD1 (5 bases). The CDR3 has 13 amino acids. CDR1 and CDR2 from the germline V gene are SNHLY and FYNNEI. V was pared by 11 bases and J by 6 bases, with 17 bases between. The chain's CDR3 is CAGSTRQGQPQHF. In DNA, the CDR3 is TGTGCCGGATCTACACGGCAGGGTCAGCCCCAGCATTTT.

In nucleotides, the CDR3 is TGCGCCAGCAGCCAGAGTCGGACAGGGTCGATAGTACCCGACACTGAAGCTTTCTTT. As protein: CASSQSRTGSIVPDTEAFF. This chain uses TRBV4-1 with TRBJ1-1; 8 bases line up with TRBD1. The germline gives CDR1 MGHRA, CDR2 YSYEKL. The CDR3 has 19 residues. With 3 bases clipped from V and 3 bases from J, the junction kept 18 bases outside the gene matches.

This chain joins TRBV18 and TRBJ2-5; the D is unclear. The CDR3 is 14 amino acids. The V gene's germline CDR1 is KGHSH and CDR2 LQKENI. The V end lost 3 bases, the J end lost 0 bases, and 8 bases lay between the germline ends. The CDR3 DNA sequence: TGTGCCAGCTCACCCCGTGGGCACCAAGAGACCCAGTACTTC. This gives the protein CASSPRGHQETQYF.

The chain links TRBV5-1 to TRBJ2-1; 7 bases match TRBD2. The V gene end was trimmed by 1 base and the J gene end by 3 bases; junction bases not matched to a gene: 16. Germline CDR1 is SGHRS and CDR2 is YFSETQ. CDR3 size: 19 residues. DNA of the CDR3: TGCGCCAGCAGCTTGCAGGGTCCGGGGGTGGGCGGGGGCTACAATGAGCAGTTCTTC. It yields the protein CASSLQGPGVGGGYNEQFF.

The chain has TRBV29-1 and TRBJ1-2, with 7 bases that match TRBD1. CDR1 is SQVTM and CDR2 is ANQGSEA in the germline V gene. This CDR3 comprises 13 residues. J was trimmed by 6 bases and V by 7 bases; bases with no gene match: 11. CDR3 coding DNA: TGCAGCGCCGATCCAGGGGGGCCGGATGGCTACACCTTC. It encodes CSADPGGPDGYTF.

This clone was detected once. J is TRBJ1-6 and V is TRBV30; 8 bases align to TRBD1. The germline V gene has CDR1 GTSNPN and CDR2 SVGIG (reference sequence). The CDR3 runs 15 residues. With 3 bases clipped from V and 5 bases from J, the junction kept 6 bases outside the gene matches. In DNA, the CDR3 is TGTGCCTGGAGCCGACAGGGGATCAATAATTCACCCCTCCACTTT. Translated, it gives CAWSRQGINNSPLHF. Complete variable domain (other parts from reference TRBV30 and TRBJ1-6): SQTIHQWPATLVQPVGSPLSLECTVEGTSNPNLYWYRQAAGRGLQLLFYSVGIGQISSEVPQNLSASRPQDRQFILSSKKLLLSDSGFYLCAWSRQGINNSPLHFGNGTRLTVT.

Only a few counts were recorded for this clone. The chain uses TRBV7-3 and TRBJ2-1; a weak D match, TRBD2 (6 bases). CDR3 size: 11 residues. Germline-derived CDR1 and CDR2 are SGHTA and FQGTGA. Trimming pared 2 bases from V and 11 bases from J, leaving 7 bases between. The CDR3 DNA follows: TGTGCCAGCAGCTTAGGGGGGAAGCAGTTCTTC. This gives the protein CASSLGGKQFF.

The genes are TRBV6-5 and TRBJ2-5; D perhaps matches TRBD2 (5 bases). Trimming removed 6 bases at V and 4 bases at J, with 12 bases between. In germline, CDR1 is MNHEY, CDR2 SVGAGI. This CDR3 has 13 residues. For the CDR3, the DNA is TGTGCCAGCAGCCGCATGGGGAGAGAGACCCAGTACTTC. Residues: CASSRMGRETQYF.

The gene calls are TRBV10-3 and TRBJ2-2; 9 bases align to TRBD1. The junction had 3 bases not matched to a gene; V was cut back by 6 bases and J by 4 bases. Germline loops: CDR1 ENHRY, CDR2 SYGVKD. The CDR3 length is 14 residues. CDR3 DNA: TGTGCCATCAGGGGGACAGGGACCACCGGGGAGCTGTTTTTT. This codes for CAIRGTGTTGELFF.

The genes are TRBV5-1 and TRBJ1-1; weak D call: TRBD1 (5 bases). Trimming removed 0 bases at V and 0 bases at J, with 15 bases between. This CDR3 spans 17 amino acids. Germline V gives CDR1 SGHRS, CDR2 YFSETQ. Here the CDR3 DNA reads TGCGCCAGCAGCTTGGCAGCAGGGCAGGGAATGAACACTGAAGCTTTCTTT. Translated, it gives CASSLAAGQGMNTEAFF.

CDR3 DNA sequence: TGTGCCAGCAGTGAAGCGCTAGGACAGGGCACAGATACGCAGTATTTT. It codes for CASSEALGQGTDTQYF. The chain carries TRBV6-1 and TRBJ2-3; 7 nucleotides agree with TRBD1. This CDR3 contains 16 residues. Germline CDR1 reads MNHNS; CDR2 reads SASEGT. Trimming removed 0 bases from V and 1 base from J; junction bases left unmatched: 4.

This clone was picked up a small number of times. The chain employs TRBV2 and TRBJ2-7; D is perhaps TRBD2 (5 bases). Trimming removed 3 bases from V and 3 bases from J, with 12 bases in between. CDR3 size: 14 residues. In germline, CDR1 is SNHLY, CDR2 FYNNEI. The CDR3 loop is CASSEILDNYEQYF. The CDR3 DNA sequence: TGTGCCAGCAGTGAGATACTAGATAACTACGAGCAGTACTTC.

This clone was found once. The chain links TRBV5-1 to TRBJ1-1, with a tentative D call TRBD1 (5 bases). This CDR3 region has 16 residues. Trimming took 0 bases from V and 5 from J, leaving 17 bases between them. Germline V gene lookup returns CDR1 SGHRS and CDR2 YFSETQ. The CDR3 DNA is TGCGCCAGCAGCTTGGCCGTCGGAGGGGCAACGACTGAAGCTTTCTTT. Amino acids: CASSLAVGGATTEAFF. Looking up the rest from reference TRBV5-1 and TRBJ1-1 gives the full variable domain: KAGVTQTPRYLIKTRGQQVTLSCSPISGHRSVSWYQQTPGQGLQFLFEYFSETQRNKGNFPGRFSGRQFSNSRSEMNVSTLELGDSALYLCASSLAVGGATTEAFFGQGTRLTVV.

The rearrangement uses TRBV19 and TRBJ2-1; 16 nucleotides match TRBD2. CDR3 length equals 18 residues. The junction had 9 bases not matched to a gene; V was cut back by 6 bases and J by 4 bases. CDR1 LNHDA and CDR2 SQIVND come from the germline V gene (reference sequence). The CDR3 spells CASSPGLAGGPSYNEQFF. The CDR3 DNA reads TGTGCCAGTAGCCCGGGACTAGCGGGGGGGCCGAGTTACAATGAGCAGTTCTTC. Complete variable domain (other parts from reference TRBV19 and TRBJ2-1): DGGITQSPKYLFRKEGQNVTLSCEQNLNHDAMYWYRQDPGQGLRLIYYSQIVNDFQKGDIAEGYSVSREKKESFPLTVTSAQKNPTAFYLCASSPGLAGGPSYNEQFFGPGTRLTVL.

This rearrangement joins TRBV7-6 to TRBJ2-2, with D perhaps TRBD2 (5 bases). Germline assignment: CDR1 SGHVS and CDR2 FNYEAQ. Trimming removed 7 bases from V and 1 base from J, with 16 bases in between. The CDR3 spans 16 residues. DNA for the CDR3: TGTGCCAGCAAAAGGAGCGGCCCTGGGAACACCGGGGAGCTGTTTTTT. Protein product: CASKRSGPGNTGELFF.

This clone turned up a few times. The rearrangement uses TRBV11-1 and TRBJ2-7; D perhaps matches TRBD1 (5 bases). Trimming shortened V by 2 bases and J by 2 bases, and 7 bases separated the two germline ends. The CDR3 is 13 amino acids. Germline CDR1 SGHAT, CDR2 FQDESV (reference sequence). The CDR3 sequence: CASSLTGPYEQYF. The CDR3 coding sequence is TGTGCCAGCAGCTTAACAGGCCCCTACGAGCAGTACTTC.

This clone was observed a handful of times. The V call is TRBV11-2, the J call TRBJ2-3; 9 bases align to TRBD1. Germline V gives CDR1 SGHAT, CDR2 FQNNGV. The J segment lost 5 bases and the V segment lost 2 bases, leaving 8 bases of the junction unmatched. The CDR3 has 16 amino acids. The CDR3 sequence is CASSLTPHRGRDTQYF. The CDR3, as DNA: TGTGCCAGCAGCTTAACCCCCCACAGGGGGCGAGATACGCAGTATTTT.

The chain has TRBV10-3 and TRBJ2-5; tentatively, D is TRBD2 (6 bases). Germline CDR1 reads ENHRY; CDR2 reads SYGVKD. The CDR3 sequence is 17 residues long. V lost 0 bases and J 2 bases, leaving 16 bases between the germline ends. The CDR3 DNA is TGTGCCATCAGTGAGTCGGCGGGGCAGGCGTCTCAAGAGACCCAGTACTTC. Translating gives CAISESAGQASQETQYF.